This T cell receptor beta chain was documented in a study of blood T cell repertoires in COVID-19. Study details: Sample material is recorded as cDNA or gDNA derived from T cells, B-cell-depleted T cells, or PBMCs.

Repertoires were generated with immunoSEQ multiplex PCR, while TCRdb's copy carries only in-frame clones and drops some. In the table there are roughly 180,000 clones, approximately 87% of which are singletons. Individuals drawn from around 25 US areas were about 18 to 89 years old. Which cohort a participant joined came from the clinical history participants gave. Two negative PCRs, clearance, or symptom resolution were required of recovered Cohort 3 donors. This clone was seen only a few times. Trimming took off 0 bases at V and 7 bases at J, with 9 bases between the two ends. Germline V gene sequence: CDR1 LGHDT, CDR2 YNNKEL (reference sequence). The CDR3 spans 13 residues.

Specimen: PBMCs or T cells enriched from blood (not recorded which). This chain joins TRBV3-1 (or the pseudogene TRBV3-2) and TRBJ1-1; D remains unclear. The receptor comes from a woman in her 50s who had recovered from COVID-19. CDR3 nucleotide sequence: TGTGCCAGCAGCCAAGAATTCGGCGGTGAAGCTTTCTTT. It translates to CASSQEFGGEAFF.